The T cell receptor beta chain described here comes from a study of T cell changes during pregnancy in multiple sclerosis. Libraries were prepared by immunoSEQ multiplex PCR; TCRdb keeps only in-frame clonotypes and omits some of them. The sample lists tens of thousands of clones; roughly 92% were seen once. The material sequenced was CD4+ T cells from peripheral blood mononuclear cells, taken in the third trimester of pregnancy. The TCR originated in a female donor with multiple sclerosis, enrolled in a pregnancy study.

CDR3 nucleotide sequence: TGTGCCACCAGCTCGGACAGGTCCCCAACTAATGAAAAACTGTTTTTT. It translates to CATSSDRSPTNEKLFF. V gene TRBV15 combines with J gene TRBJ1-4; TRBD1 aligns across 7 bases. Germline V gene lookup returns CDR1 LNHNV and CDR2 YYDKDF (reference sequence). The CDR3 spans 16 residues. Trimming cost V 5 bases and J 0 bases; bases outside gene matches: 6.